Presented here are 6 T cell receptor beta chains from one specimen sequenced in a study of immune evolution from preneoplasia to lung adenocarcinoma. Produced via immunoSEQ multiplex PCR; TCRdb's table is partial and in-frame only. The data show over 7,000 clones, more than 70% seen once. Specimen: FFPE adjacent normal lung tissue. The receptors were sampled from a person between 65 and 79 years old with lung adenocarcinoma.

This clone was picked up a small number of times. The chain combines TRBV18 with TRBJ1-1; D is perhaps TRBD1 (6 bases). V dropped 5 bases and J dropped 0 bases, with 13 bases sitting between them. The CDR3 length is 15 residues. CDR1 is KGHSH, CDR2 LQKENI, per germline. CDR3 nucleotides: TGTGCCAGCTCAGGGGGGGCGGGCTTGAACACTGAAGCTTTCTTT. It yields the protein CASSGGAGLNTEAFF.

This clone was detected once. This chain connects TRBV7-3 to TRBJ2-1; 9 positions match TRBD2. CDR3 length: 15 residues. Looked up from germline, CDR1 is SGHTA and CDR2 is FQGTGA. Germline trimming cut 0 bases from V and 8 bases from J; bases unmatched to any gene: 5. CDR3 sequence: CASSLTSGSPHEQFF. The CDR3 DNA sequence: TGTGCCAGCAGCTTAACTAGCGGGAGTCCCCATGAGCAGTTCTTC.

This sequence joins TRBV5-4 and TRBJ2-5; tentative D call: TRBD2 (5 bases). Between the trimmed V and J ends, which lost 0 bases and 2 bases, there was a span of 14 bases. The CDR3 length is 16 residues. Germline CDR1 SGHNT, CDR2 YYREEE (reference sequence). Here the CDR3 DNA reads TGTGCCAGCAGCTTGGCCGGGCGGGCGTTACAAGAGACCCAGTACTTC. Its protein is CASSLAGRALQETQYF.

This clone was counted only a few times. V is TRBV7-9 and J is TRBJ2-7; 11 nucleotides line up with TRBD2. The CDR3 totals 14 residues. V gave up 5 bases and J gave up 6 bases; unmatched junction bases: 6. CDR1 is SEHNR, CDR2 FQNEAQ, per germline (reference sequence). CDR3 DNA: TGTGCCAGCAGCCCCACTAGCGGGAGTCCCGAGCAGTACTTC. Its translation is CASSPTSGSPEQYF.

This chain links TRBV7-3 with TRBJ2-3, with D unclear. This CDR3 contains 14 residues. Germline CDR1 is SGHTA and CDR2 is FQGTGA. The V end was cut by 1 base, the J end by 4 bases, with 9 bases between. As DNA, the CDR3 is TGTGCCAGCAGCTTAATGAAGGCGGCAGATACGCAGTATTTT. Its protein product is CASSLMKAADTQYF.

The chain is built from TRBV7-9 and TRBJ1-6; 8 bases agree with TRBD1. The length of the CDR3 is 16 residues. Germline V gives CDR1 SEHNR, CDR2 FQNEAQ (reference sequence). The junction had 12 bases not matched to a gene; V was cut back by 5 bases and J by 9 bases. CDR3 coding DNA: TGTGCCAGCAGCCTACCTGGGACAGGCGGAGGTTCACCCCTCCACTTT. Its translation: CASSLPGTGGGSPLHF.